This TCR beta chain was found in a study of T-cell reconstitution after alpha-beta-depleted transplantation in children. It was with unique molecular identifiers that the TCRbeta library was prepared. Using its own MiXCR run on the PCR reads, TCRdb lists one record per CDR3 protein. The sample has 350,000 to 400,000 distinct CDR3 sequences, about an eighth seen once. Many counts were recorded for this clonotype. Trimming stripped 3 bases from V and 7 bases from J, with 10 bases between. The CDR3 contains 13 residues. The chain recombines TRBV12-3 or TRBV12-4 with TRBJ2-1, with a weak D call TRBD2 (6 bases). The clonotype originates from a human donor who donated a stem cell graft to a child with Fanconi anemia. The material was PBMCs, obtained from the stem cell graft. The CDR3: CASSFGAGNEQFF. Here the CDR3 DNA reads TGTGCCAGCAGTTTTGGGGCGGGGAATGAGCAGTTCTTC.